These 19 T cell receptor beta chains were all obtained from the same sample, sequenced in a study of blood T cell repertoires in COVID-19. The data were produced by immunoSEQ multiplex PCR, yet TCRdb's version contains in-frame clones alone and is incomplete. The sample holds roughly 100,000 clones, about 70% seen once. Sequences were obtained from peripheral blood. The receptors were sampled from a human donor with acute or convalescent COVID-19. The donor label of this sample is uncertain.

This clone appeared once. Other nucleotide sequences in the sample specify the same CDR3. The V call is TRBV9, the J call TRBJ1-3; D not resolved. This CDR3 region has 14 residues. Trimming removed 0 bases from V and 1 base from J, with 5 bases in between. Germline V gene sequence: CDR1 SGDLS, CDR2 YYNGEE. CDR3 sequence reads: CASSVGLSGNTIYF. The CDR3 DNA sequence: TGTGCCAGCAGCGTAGGTCTTTCTGGAAACACCATATATTTT.

This clone was seen only a few times. The chain is built from TRBV28 and TRBJ1-1; tentatively, D is TRBD1 (5 bases). CDR1 and CDR2 from the germline V gene are MDHEN and SYDVKM. V lost 2 bases and J lost 0, with 10 bases in between. This CDR3 region has 15 residues. The CDR3 sequence: CASSLSPRVNTEAFF. CDR3 DNA: TGTGCCAGCAGTTTAAGTCCCAGGGTGAACACTGAAGCTTTCTTT.

This chain uses TRBV9 with TRBJ2-2; 7 positions agree with TRBD2. The germline gives CDR1 SGDLS, CDR2 YYNGEE. The CDR3 has 17 amino acids. V lost 4 bases to trimming and J lost 5 bases; unmatched junction nucleotides: 14. Here the CDR3 reads CASSPRGRGGATGELFF. In DNA form, the CDR3 reads TGTGCCAGCAGCCCTCGGGGACGCGGGGGTGCAACCGGGGAGCTGTTTTTT.

The chain carries TRBV7-9 and TRBJ2-6; TRBD1 agrees at 12 bases. J gave up 4 bases and V 5 bases, and 6 bases lay outside the gene matches. The CDR3 is 17 amino acids. Germline V gene sequence: CDR1 SEHNR, CDR2 FQNEAQ (reference sequence). The CDR3 nucleotides are TGTGCCAGCAGCCCTAGGGGACAGGGGGCCGGGGCCAACGTCCTGACTTTC. This sequence encodes CASSPRGQGAGANVLTF.

This clone was observed a few times. The chain uses TRBV5-1 and TRBJ1-2; 7 bases are shared with TRBD1. Germline CDR1 SGHRS, CDR2 YFSETQ. V lost 7 bases, J lost 2 bases, and 5 bases stayed unmatched. The CDR3 consists of 13 residues. In DNA, the CDR3 is TGCGCCAGCGGAACAGGGGAGAACTATGGCTACACCTTC. Its protein product is CASGTGENYGYTF.

This chain uses TRBV10-3 with TRBJ1-1, with a possible D match to TRBD1 (6 bases). The V gene's germline CDR1 is ENHRY and CDR2 SYGVKD. This CDR3 spans 14 amino acids. V lost 3 bases, J lost 4 bases, and 12 bases lay in between. The CDR3 region has the DNA TGTGCCATCAGTGAAGGACAGAAGAGCACTGAAGCTTTCTTT. Encoded protein: CAISEGQKSTEAFF.

The chain carries TRBV5-1 and TRBJ2-2, with TRBD1 matching over 12 bases. J lost 5 bases, V lost 3 bases, and 5 bases had no gene match. The CDR3 length is 16 residues. Germline V lookup: CDR1 SGHRS, CDR2 YFSETQ. The CDR3 sequence is CASSYGTGGKTGELFF. CDR3 sequence (DNA): TGCGCCAGCAGCTACGGGACAGGGGGCAAAACCGGGGAGCTGTTTTTT.

This chain links TRBV6-5 with TRBJ2-1; 10 nucleotides align to TRBD2. Germline CDR1 MNHEY, CDR2 SVGAGI. The CDR3 is 16 residues long. The trim removed 2 bases at V and 3 bases at J, leaving 4 bases unmatched. The CDR3 reads CASSYPSGGVYNEQFF. The CDR3 DNA reads TGTGCCAGCAGTTACCCTAGCGGGGGAGTCTACAATGAGCAGTTCTTC.

The V call is TRBV7-9, the J call TRBJ2-5; a possible D gene is TRBD2 (6 bases). Trimming took 1 base from V and 0 from J, leaving 9 bases between them. The CDR3 covers 15 residues. Germline values: CDR1 SEHNR, CDR2 FQNEAQ (reference sequence). For the CDR3, the DNA is TGTGCCAGCAGCTTAGGGGGCGGGAACCAAGAGACCCAGTACTTC. It specifies CASSLGGGNQETQYF. The full variable domain, with the rest looked up from reference TRBV7-9 and TRBJ2-5, is DTGVSQNPRHKITKRGQNVTFRCDPISEHNRLYWYRQTLGQGPEFLTYFQNEAQLEKSRLLSDRFSAERPKGSFSTLEIQRTEQGDSAMYLCASSLGGGNQETQYFGPGTRLLVL.

This rearrangement joins TRBV5-1 to TRBJ2-3; D is perhaps TRBD2 (5 bases). The ends were cut back, 4 bases at V and 8 bases at J, with 23 bases in the middle. The germline V gene has CDR1 SGHRS and CDR2 YFSETQ. The CDR3 has 16 amino acids. CDR3 residues: CASSQLGHGVEGTQYF. CDR3 nucleotide sequence: TGCGCCAGCAGCCAGCTTGGCCACGGGGTTGAAGGTACGCAGTATTTT.

The chain carries TRBV10-3 and TRBJ1-5; no clear D. Germline values: CDR1 ENHRY, CDR2 SYGVKD. This CDR3 is built from 15 residues. Trimming took 0 bases from V and 3 from J, leaving 9 bases between them. In DNA, the CDR3 is TGTGCCATCAGTGAGTCGATACAGAACAATCAGCCCCAGCATTTT. This translates into CAISESIQNNQPQHF.

The rearrangement uses TRBV19 and TRBJ2-1; 9 bases are a match to TRBD1. CDR3 length: 16 residues. Germline V CDR1 and CDR2: LNHDA, SQIVND (reference sequence). V dropped 3 bases and J dropped 6; count of bases not matched to a gene: 9. CDR3 coding DNA: TGTGCCAGTAGTATGCCTGGACAGGGGTCATCCAATGAGCAGTTCTTC. Its translation: CASSMPGQGSSNEQFF. Based on the CDR3 plus reference TRBV19 and TRBJ2-1, the full variable domain is DGGITQSPKYLFRKEGQNVTLSCEQNLNHDAMYWYRQDPGQGLRLIYYSQIVNDFQKGDIAEGYSVSREKKESFPLTVTSAQKNPTAFYLCASSMPGQGSSNEQFFGPGTRLTVL.

The chain is built from TRBV9 and TRBJ2-3; D is possibly TRBD2 (5 bases). The germline CDR1 and CDR2 sequences are SGDLS and YYNGEE. Trimming shortened V by 0 bases and J by 1 base, and 12 bases separated the two germline ends. CDR3 length: 16 amino acids. The CDR3 spells CASSVGTQLGTDTQYF. CDR3 DNA: TGTGCCAGCAGCGTAGGGACTCAGCTCGGCACAGATACGCAGTATTTT.

The chain combines TRBV30 with TRBJ2-7; 7 nucleotides agree with TRBD2. V dropped 3 bases and J dropped 3; count of bases not matched to a gene: 2. The germline V gene encodes CDR1 GTSNPN and CDR2 SVGIG (reference sequence). This CDR3 has 12 amino acids. CDR3 DNA: TGTGCCTGGAGAGCGGGGAGCTACGAGCAGTACTTC. Translating it yields CAWRAGSYEQYF.

This clone came up a few times. The chain couples TRBV7-9 to TRBJ2-5, with D possibly being TRBD2 (5 bases). Germline CDR1 and CDR2: SEHNR and FQNEAQ (reference sequence). V was shortened by 5 bases and J by 5 bases, with 9 bases between the two germline ends. CDR3 length: 12 amino acids. The CDR3: CASSLLGETQYF. CDR3 nucleotides: TGTGCCAGCAGCCTACTAGGGGAGACCCAGTACTTC.

The chain uses TRBV2 and TRBJ2-7; the match to TRBD1 covers 9 bases. This CDR3 has 16 amino acids. CDR1 and CDR2 from the germline V gene are SNHLY and FYNNEI. The ends lost 4 bases at V and 1 base at J; junction bases unmatched: 8. CDR3 sequence: CASSAHPGTGSYEQYF. In DNA, the CDR3 is TGTGCCAGCAGTGCCCACCCCGGGACAGGGTCCTACGAGCAGTACTTC.

This clone showed up just once. The rearrangement links TRBV11-2 to TRBJ2-5, with 8 nucleotides matching TRBD1. CDR1 and CDR2 from the germline V gene are SGHAT and FQNNGV. There are 17 residues in the CDR3. Trimming cost V 4 bases and J 2 bases; bases outside gene matches: 12. The CDR3 protein is CASSSGQGISGQETQYF. CDR3 DNA: TGTGCCAGCAGCTCCGGACAGGGAATTTCGGGTCAAGAGACCCAGTACTTC.

The chain has TRBV6-6 and TRBJ1-4; D might be TRBD1 (5 bases). V was trimmed by 5 bases and J by 7 bases, leaving 20 bases between them. Germline V lookup: CDR1 MNHNY, CDR2 SVGAGI (reference sequence). CDR3 size: 16 residues. In DNA, the CDR3 is TGTGCCAGCAGTCGAGAACCCGGGACTTGGTCTGAAAAACTGTTTTTT. Translated: CASSREPGTWSEKLFF.

The rearrangement joins TRBV5-1 to TRBJ2-3; 10 nucleotides line up with TRBD2. There are 14 residues in the CDR3. Germline lookup yields CDR1 SGHRS and CDR2 YFSETQ. Germline trimming cut 4 bases from V and 2 bases from J; bases unmatched to any gene: 1. In DNA form, the CDR3 reads TGCGCCAGCAGCAGCGGGGGGGACACAGATACGCAGTATTTT. Translating it yields CASSSGGDTDTQYF.